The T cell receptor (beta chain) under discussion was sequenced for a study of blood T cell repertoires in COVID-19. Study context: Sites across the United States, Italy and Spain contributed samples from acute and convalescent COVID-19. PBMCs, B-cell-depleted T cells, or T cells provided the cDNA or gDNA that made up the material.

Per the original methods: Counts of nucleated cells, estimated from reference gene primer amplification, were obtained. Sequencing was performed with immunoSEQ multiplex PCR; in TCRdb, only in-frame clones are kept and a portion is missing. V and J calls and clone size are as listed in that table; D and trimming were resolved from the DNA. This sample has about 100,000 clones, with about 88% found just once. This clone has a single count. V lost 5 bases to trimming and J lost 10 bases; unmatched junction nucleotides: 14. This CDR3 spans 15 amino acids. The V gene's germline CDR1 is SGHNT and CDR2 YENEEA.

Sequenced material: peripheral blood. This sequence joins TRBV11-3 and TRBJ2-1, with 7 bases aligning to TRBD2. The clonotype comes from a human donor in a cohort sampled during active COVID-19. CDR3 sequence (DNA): TGTGCCAGCAGCCCCCCGGCTAGCGGCCTGGGGGAGCAGTTCTTC. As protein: CASSPPASGLGEQFF. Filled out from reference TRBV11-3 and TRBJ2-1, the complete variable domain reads EAGVVQSPRYKIIEKKQPVAFWCNPISGHNTLYWYLQNLGQGPELLIRYENEEAVDDSQLPKDRFSAERLKGVDSTLKIQPAELGDSAVYLCASSPPASGLGEQFFGPGTRLTVL.